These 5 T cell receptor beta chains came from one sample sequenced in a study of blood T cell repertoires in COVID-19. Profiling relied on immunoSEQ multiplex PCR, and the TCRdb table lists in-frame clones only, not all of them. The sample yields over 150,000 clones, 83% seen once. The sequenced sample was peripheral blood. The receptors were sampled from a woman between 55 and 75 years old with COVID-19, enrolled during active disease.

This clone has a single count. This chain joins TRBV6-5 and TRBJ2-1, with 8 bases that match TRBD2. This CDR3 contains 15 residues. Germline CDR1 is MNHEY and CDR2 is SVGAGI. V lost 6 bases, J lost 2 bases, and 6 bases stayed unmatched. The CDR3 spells CASSLGRGTYNEQFF. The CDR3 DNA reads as TGTGCCAGCAGCCTCGGGAGGGGGACCTACAATGAGCAGTTCTTC.

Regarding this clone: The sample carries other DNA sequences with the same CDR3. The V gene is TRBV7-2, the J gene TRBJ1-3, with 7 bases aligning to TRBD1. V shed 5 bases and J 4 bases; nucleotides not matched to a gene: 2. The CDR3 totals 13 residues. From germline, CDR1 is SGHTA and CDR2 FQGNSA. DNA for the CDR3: TGTGCCAGCAGCCTGGGACAGGGAAACACCATATATTTT. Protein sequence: CASSLGQGNTIYF.

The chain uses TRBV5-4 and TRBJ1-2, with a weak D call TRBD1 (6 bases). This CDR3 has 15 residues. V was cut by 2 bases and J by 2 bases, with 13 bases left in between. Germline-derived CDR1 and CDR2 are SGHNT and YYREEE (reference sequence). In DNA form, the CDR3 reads TGTGCCAGCAGCTTCGCGGGGGGCAGGAACTATGGCTACACCTTC. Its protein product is CASSFAGGRNYGYTF.

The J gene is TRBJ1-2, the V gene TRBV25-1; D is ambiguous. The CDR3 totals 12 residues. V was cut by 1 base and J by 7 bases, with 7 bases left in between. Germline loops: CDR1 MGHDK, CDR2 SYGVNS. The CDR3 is CASSESEVGYTF. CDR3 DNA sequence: TGTGCCAGCAGTGAATCTGAGGTTGGCTACACCTTC.

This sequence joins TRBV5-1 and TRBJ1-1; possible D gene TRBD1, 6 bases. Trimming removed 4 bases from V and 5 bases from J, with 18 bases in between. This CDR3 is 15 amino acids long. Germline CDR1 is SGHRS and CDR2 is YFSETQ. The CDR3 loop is CASSDPGAGGTEAFF. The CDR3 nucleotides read TGCGCCAGCAGCGACCCAGGGGCCGGAGGTACTGAAGCTTTCTTT.